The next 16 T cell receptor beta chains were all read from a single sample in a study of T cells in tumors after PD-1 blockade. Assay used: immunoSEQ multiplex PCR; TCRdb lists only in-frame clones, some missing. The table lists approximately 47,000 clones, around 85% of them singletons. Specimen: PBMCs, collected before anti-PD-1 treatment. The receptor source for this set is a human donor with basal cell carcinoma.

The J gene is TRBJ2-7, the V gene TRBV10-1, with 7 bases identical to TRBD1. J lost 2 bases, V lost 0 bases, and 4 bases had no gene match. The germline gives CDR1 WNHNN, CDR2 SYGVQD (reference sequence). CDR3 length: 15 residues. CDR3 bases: TGCGCCAGCAGTGAGTCAAGGGGGCGAACCTACGAGCAGTACTTC. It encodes CASSESRGRTYEQYF.

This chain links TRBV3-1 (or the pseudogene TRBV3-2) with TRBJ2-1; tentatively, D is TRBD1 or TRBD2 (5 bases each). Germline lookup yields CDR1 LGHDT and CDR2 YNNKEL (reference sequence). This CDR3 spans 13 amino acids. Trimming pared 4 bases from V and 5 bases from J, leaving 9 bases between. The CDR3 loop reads CASSPRGNNEQFF. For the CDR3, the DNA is TGTGCCAGCAGCCCCCGGGGCAACAATGAGCAGTTCTTC.

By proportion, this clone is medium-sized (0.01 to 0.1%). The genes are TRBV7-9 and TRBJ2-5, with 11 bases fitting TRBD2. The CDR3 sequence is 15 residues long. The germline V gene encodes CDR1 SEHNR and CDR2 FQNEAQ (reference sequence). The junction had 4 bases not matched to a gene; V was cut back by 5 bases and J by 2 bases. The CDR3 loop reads CASSLGLAEQETQYF. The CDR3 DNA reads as TGTGCCAGCAGCCTGGGACTAGCGGAACAAGAGACCCAGTACTTC. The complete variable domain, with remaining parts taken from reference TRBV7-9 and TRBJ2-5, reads DTGVSQNPRHKITKRGQNVTFRCDPISEHNRLYWYRQTLGQGPEFLTYFQNEAQLEKSRLLSDRFSAERPKGSFSTLEIQRTEQGDSAMYLCASSLGLAEQETQYFGPGTRLLVL.

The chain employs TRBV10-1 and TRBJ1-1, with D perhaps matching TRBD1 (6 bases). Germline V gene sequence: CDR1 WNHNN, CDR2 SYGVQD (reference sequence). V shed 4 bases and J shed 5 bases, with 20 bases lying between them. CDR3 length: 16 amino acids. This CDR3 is CASSANRAFSGTEAFF. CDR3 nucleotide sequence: TGCGCCAGCAGTGCAAACAGGGCTTTCTCCGGGACTGAAGCTTTCTTT.

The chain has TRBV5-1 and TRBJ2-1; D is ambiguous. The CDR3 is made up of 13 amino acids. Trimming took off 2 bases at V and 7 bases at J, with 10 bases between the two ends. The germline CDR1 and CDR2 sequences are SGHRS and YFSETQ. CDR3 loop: CASSFAGVNEQFF. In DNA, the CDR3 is TGCGCCAGCAGCTTCGCCGGAGTGAATGAGCAGTTCTTC.

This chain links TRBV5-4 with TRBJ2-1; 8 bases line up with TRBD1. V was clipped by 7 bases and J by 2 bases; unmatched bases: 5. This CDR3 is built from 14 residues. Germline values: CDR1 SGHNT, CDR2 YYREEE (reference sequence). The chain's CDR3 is CASSGDRTYNEQFF. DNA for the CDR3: TGTGCCAGCTCGGGGGACAGGACCTACAATGAGCAGTTCTTC.

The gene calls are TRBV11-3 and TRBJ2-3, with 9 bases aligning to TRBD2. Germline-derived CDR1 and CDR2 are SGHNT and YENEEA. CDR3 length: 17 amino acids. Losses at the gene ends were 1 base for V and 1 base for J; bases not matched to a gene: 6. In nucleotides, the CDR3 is TGTGCCAGCAGCTTAGGGGTGACTAGCGGTGGCACAGATACGCAGTATTTT. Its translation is CASSLGVTSGGTDTQYF.

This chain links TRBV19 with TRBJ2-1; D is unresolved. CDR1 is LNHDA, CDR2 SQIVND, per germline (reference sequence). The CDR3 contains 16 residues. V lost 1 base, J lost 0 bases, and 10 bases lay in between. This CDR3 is CASSIVNLSSYNEQFF. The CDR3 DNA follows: TGTGCCAGTAGTATAGTGAACTTGAGCTCCTACAATGAGCAGTTCTTC.

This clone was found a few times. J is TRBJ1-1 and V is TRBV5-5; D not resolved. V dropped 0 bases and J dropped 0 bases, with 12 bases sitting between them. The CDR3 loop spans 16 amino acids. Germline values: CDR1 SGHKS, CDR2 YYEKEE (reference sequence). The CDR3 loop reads CASSLAVGSMNTEAFF. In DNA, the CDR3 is TGTGCCAGCAGCTTGGCGGTTGGCAGTATGAACACTGAAGCTTTCTTT.

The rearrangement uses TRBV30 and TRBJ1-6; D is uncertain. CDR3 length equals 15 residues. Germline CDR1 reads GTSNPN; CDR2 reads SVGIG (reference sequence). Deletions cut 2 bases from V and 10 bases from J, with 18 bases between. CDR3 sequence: CAWSTPAVLRSPLHF. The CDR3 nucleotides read TGTGCCTGGAGTACCCCGGCGGTTTTGCGCTCACCCCTCCACTTT.

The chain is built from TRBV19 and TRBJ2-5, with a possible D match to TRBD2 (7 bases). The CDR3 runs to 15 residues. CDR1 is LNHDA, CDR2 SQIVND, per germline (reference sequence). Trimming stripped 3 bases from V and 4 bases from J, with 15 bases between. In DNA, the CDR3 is TGTGCCAGTAGTATTGGAGGGGGGGCGGGAGAGACCCAGTACTTC. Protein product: CASSIGGGAGETQYF.

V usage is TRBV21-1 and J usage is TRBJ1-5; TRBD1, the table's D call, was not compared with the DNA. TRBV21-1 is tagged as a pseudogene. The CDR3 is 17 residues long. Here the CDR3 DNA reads TGTGCCAGCAGCAAAGGGACAGGGGATTTTAGCAATCAGCCCCAGCATTTT. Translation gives CASSKGTGDFSNQPQHF.

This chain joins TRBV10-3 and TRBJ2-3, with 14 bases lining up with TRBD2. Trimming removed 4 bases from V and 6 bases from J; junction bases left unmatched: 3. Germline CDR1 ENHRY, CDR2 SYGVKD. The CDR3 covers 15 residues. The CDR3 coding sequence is TGTGCCATCAGTGGGACTAGCGGGGGGTGGGATACGCAGTATTTT. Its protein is CAISGTSGGWDTQYF.

This chain's CDR3 is CASSYSRAGDSYEQYF. CDR3 in DNA: TGTGCCAGCAGTTACTCACGGGCAGGGGACTCCTACGAGCAGTACTTC. The chain carries TRBV6-5 and TRBJ2-7; tentatively, D is TRBD1 (6 bases). This CDR3 spans 16 amino acids. Trimming took off 0 bases at V and 0 bases at J, with 12 bases between the two ends. CDR1 MNHEY and CDR2 SVGAGI come from the germline V gene.

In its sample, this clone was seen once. CDR3 DNA sequence: TGTGCCAGCAGTTTAGGGGGACAGCCCTATGGCTACACCTTC. It specifies CASSLGGQPYGYTF. This rearrangement joins TRBV27 to TRBJ1-2; 7 bases are a match to TRBD1. The V and J ends lost 2 bases and 4 bases, in that order; junction bases with no gene match: 4. CDR3 size: 14 residues. CDR1 MNHEY and CDR2 SMNVEV come from the germline V gene (reference sequence).

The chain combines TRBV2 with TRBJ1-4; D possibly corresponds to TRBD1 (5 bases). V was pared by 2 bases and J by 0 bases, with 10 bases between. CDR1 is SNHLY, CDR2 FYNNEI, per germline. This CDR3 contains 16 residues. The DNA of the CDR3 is TGTGCCAGCAGTGAAAAGGGCAGGGCAACTAATGAAAAACTGTTTTTT. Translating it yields CASSEKGRATNEKLFF.